The 20 T cell receptor beta chains in this list originate from one sample, sequenced in a study of T-cell memory formation after mild COVID-19. Via MiXCR, TCRdb re-called the 5' RACE reads, giving one row per CDR3 protein. The repertoire holds 200,000 or so distinct CDR3 sequences, with around 9.1% as singletons. Sequences were obtained from PBMCs or a T cell subset sorted from them (not recorded which). These receptors all stem from a man aged 18 to 29 who had mild COVID-19 (a few samples of this study predate the infection). Cell type and time point are not known.

This clonotype turned up a few times. The chain employs TRBV20-1 and TRBJ1-2; 11 positions agree with TRBD1. CDR3 length equals 15 residues. Germline trimming cut 3 bases from V and 5 bases from J; bases unmatched to any gene: 8. Per the germline V gene, CDR1 is DFQATT and CDR2 is SNEGSKA (reference sequence). CDR3 sequence (DNA): TGCAGTGCTAGGAGGGGACAGGGGGAAATTTATGGCTACACCTTC. It codes for CSARRGQGEIYGYTF.

The rearrangement joins TRBV3-1 to TRBJ2-7; 9 bases match TRBD1. Losses at the gene ends were 5 bases for V and 2 bases for J; bases not matched to a gene: 4. This CDR3 has 14 amino acids. CDR1 is LGHDT and CDR2 is YNNKEL in the germline V gene (reference sequence). Written as DNA, the CDR3 is TGTGCCAGCAGCTACGGGACAGGGACCTACGAGCAGTACGTC. Translation: CASSYGTGTYEQYV.

The chain has TRBV9 and TRBJ1-2, with a tentative D call TRBD1 (5 bases). Germline assignment: CDR1 SGDLS and CDR2 YYNGEE. V shed 0 bases and J shed 0 bases, with 15 bases lying between them. This CDR3 spans 17 amino acids. CDR3 amino acids: CASSVGPGGEANYGYTF. CDR3 nucleotides: TGTGCCAGCAGCGTAGGTCCGGGGGGAGAGGCTAACTATGGCTACACCTTC.

This clonotype has only a few counts. The chain links TRBV12-3 or TRBV12-4 to TRBJ1-5; D uncertain. Trimming removed 3 bases from V and 4 bases from J, with 10 bases in between. The CDR3 has 14 amino acids. The DNA for the CDR3 is TGTGCCAGCAGTTTTCGGCAGTCGAATCAGCCCCAGCATTTT. Translated, it gives CASSFRQSNQPQHF.

This clonotype was detected ten times or more. This sequence joins TRBV7-2 and TRBJ1-6; D perhaps matches TRBD1 (5 bases). V shed 2 bases and J shed 9 bases, with 17 bases lying between them. This CDR3 comprises 16 residues. From germline, CDR1 is SGHTA and CDR2 FQGNSA. As DNA, the CDR3 is TGTGCCAGCAGCTTAAGTCTTCGGCAGGGCGTTTCACCCCTCCACTTT. Its protein product is CASSLSLRQGVSPLHF.

The CDR3 DNA reads TGTGCCGGAAGACAGGGACGAGCCGGGGAGCTGTTTTTT. Protein sequence: CAGRQGRAGELFF. The chain carries TRBV2 and TRBJ2-2, with 7 bases lining up with TRBD1. CDR3 length equals 13 residues. Germline values: CDR1 SNHLY, CDR2 FYNNEI. The junction had 9 bases not matched to a gene; V was cut back by 11 bases and J by 6 bases.

The rearrangement joins TRBV5-1 to TRBJ1-1, with D unresolved. Per germline, CDR1 SGHRS and CDR2 YFSETQ. This CDR3 is built from 11 residues. V was clipped by 7 bases and J by 6 bases, with 10 bases between them. CDR3 amino acids: CASGSLSEAFF. The CDR3 DNA reads TGCGCCAGCGGAAGTCTCTCTGAAGCTTTCTTT. The whole variable domain, remainder taken from reference TRBV5-1 and TRBJ1-1, is KAGVTQTPRYLIKTRGQQVTLSCSPISGHRSVSWYQQTPGQGLQFLFEYFSETQRNKGNFPGRFSGRQFSNSRSEMNVSTLELGDSALYLCASGSLSEAFFGQGTRLTVV.

The rearrangement links TRBV20-1 to TRBJ2-3, with 7 bases lining up with TRBD1. Looked up from germline, CDR1 is DFQATT and CDR2 is SNEGSKA (reference sequence). Trimming cost V 8 bases and J 2 bases; bases outside gene matches: 10. The CDR3 spans 14 residues. The CDR3 DNA sequence: TGCAGTACGAACAGGGGCAGGGACACAGATACGCAGTATTTT. Translated: CSTNRGRDTDTQYF.

This clonotype was recorded many times. The chain is built from TRBV5-1 and TRBJ2-5; the D gene is possibly TRBD1 (6 bases). The CDR3 extends over 14 amino acids. Between the trimmed V and J ends, which lost 4 bases and 2 bases, there was a span of 12 bases. The germline CDR1 and CDR2 sequences are SGHRS and YFSETQ. The DNA for the CDR3 is TGCGCCAGCAGCCTCGGGACATCTCAAGAGACCCAGTACTTC. This encodes CASSLGTSQETQYF.

This clonotype was seen only a few times. The chain is built from TRBV29-1 and TRBJ1-1; D is undetermined. This CDR3 comprises 12 residues. The germline V gene has CDR1 SQVTM and CDR2 ANQGSEA. V was clipped by 4 bases and J by 2 bases, with 8 bases between them. CDR3 sequence (DNA): TGCAGCGTTGCCTGGGTCAACACTGAAGCTTTCTTT. Encoded protein: CSVAWVNTEAFF.

This clonotype was observed a few times. V and J are TRBV7-2 and TRBJ2-2; perhaps TRBD1 as D (5 bases). The V and J ends lost 4 bases and 4 bases respectively, with 13 bases between them. CDR1 SGHTA and CDR2 FQGNSA come from the germline V gene. This CDR3 comprises 15 residues. The CDR3 sequence is CASSWAIRGTGELFF. The DNA for the CDR3 is TGTGCCAGCAGCTGGGCTATTAGGGGCACCGGGGAGCTGTTTTTT. The complete variable domain, with remaining parts taken from reference TRBV7-2 and TRBJ2-2, reads GAGVSQSPSNKVTEKGKDVELRCDPISGHTALYWYRQSLGQGLEFLIYFQGNSAPDKSGLPSDRFSAERTGGSVSTLTIQRTQQEDSAVYLCASSWAIRGTGELFFGEGSRLTVL.

This clonotype was seen repeatedly, ten times or more. The rearrangement joins TRBV20-1 to TRBJ1-5; 9 positions agree with TRBD1. The CDR3 sequence is 15 residues long. Germline V gene lookup returns CDR1 DFQATT and CDR2 SNEGSKA (reference sequence). J gave up 0 bases and V 4 bases, and 4 bases lay outside the gene matches. The CDR3 sequence is CSATRTGDSNQPQHF. The CDR3 coding sequence is TGCAGTGCTACACGGACAGGGGATAGCAATCAGCCCCAGCATTTT.

The chain uses TRBV7-3 and TRBJ1-1; no clear D gene. The CDR3 runs to 13 residues. Trimming cost V 5 bases and J 1 base, with 8 bases left between them. From germline, CDR1 is SGHTA and CDR2 FQGTGA. The CDR3, as DNA: TGTGCCAGCAGCCCGAACCCGAACACTGAAGCTTTCTTT. Amino acid sequence: CASSPNPNTEAFF.

At least ten counts were recorded for this clonotype. The chain has TRBV6-6 and TRBJ2-3; 9 bases align to TRBD1. Germline values: CDR1 MNHNY, CDR2 SVGAGI (reference sequence). The CDR3 extends over 14 amino acids. Trimming took 8 bases from V and 11 from J; bases not matched to a gene: 14. The CDR3 here is CASGLTGTGSGQYF. The DNA for the CDR3 is TGTGCCAGCGGACTCACCGGGACAGGGAGTGGGCAGTATTTT.

This clonotype was seen repeatedly, ten times or more. The J gene is TRBJ2-5, the V gene TRBV7-9; 9 bases fit TRBD1. V was pared by 6 bases and J by 4 bases, with 6 bases of the junction left unmatched. Germline CDR1 reads SEHNR; CDR2 reads FQNEAQ (reference sequence). CDR3 length: 14 residues. CDR3 amino acids: CASRKDRGPETQYF. The CDR3, as DNA: TGTGCCAGCAGGAAGGACAGGGGTCCAGAGACCCAGTACTTC.

The sample holds a few counts of this clonotype. The chain carries TRBV18 and TRBJ2-7; D is possibly TRBD1 (5 bases). Germline V gene data show CDR1 as KGHSH and CDR2 as LQKENI. V shed 3 bases and J shed 5 bases, with 11 bases lying between them. The CDR3 contains 13 residues. The CDR3 region is CASSPTQGHEQYV. The CDR3, as DNA: TGTGCCAGCTCACCTACTCAGGGCCACGAGCAGTACGTC.

This clonotype turned up a few times. The chain recombines TRBV7-7 with TRBJ2-1; 14 positions match TRBD2. This CDR3 comprises 15 residues. Unmatched junction bases numbered 2, after V lost 4 bases and J lost 6 bases. Germline V gene data show CDR1 as SSHAT and CDR2 as FNYEAQ (reference sequence). CDR3 nucleotides: TGTGCCAGCAGCTCCGGGACTAGCGGGGGCAATGAGCAGTTCTTC. It is translated as CASSSGTSGGNEQFF.

As DNA, the CDR3 is TGTGCCAGCAGCTTAGTGGGGACAGGGGTTCCAACCTACGAGCAGTACTTC. This gives the protein CASSLVGTGVPTYEQYF. This sequence joins TRBV7-2 and TRBJ2-7; 10 nucleotides agree with TRBD1. The CDR3 length is 17 residues. Germline V gene data show CDR1 as SGHTA and CDR2 as FQGNSA. V lost 1 base, J lost 2 bases, and 8 bases stayed unmatched.

This clonotype was seen a few times. The DNA for the CDR3 is TGTGCCAGCAGCTTAGTAGGCGGGATAGGTGAGCAGTTCTTC. Protein: CASSLVGGIGEQFF. The chain links TRBV7-2 to TRBJ2-1; weak D call: TRBD2 (6 bases). The CDR3 covers 14 residues. The V gene lost 1 base and the J gene lost 9 bases, with 13 bases spanning the gap. Looked up from germline, CDR1 is SGHTA and CDR2 is FQGNSA. The full variable domain, its missing parts supplied by reference TRBV7-2 and TRBJ2-1, is GAGVSQSPSNKVTEKGKDVELRCDPISGHTALYWYRQSLGQGLEFLIYFQGNSAPDKSGLPSDRFSAERTGGSVSTLTIQRTQQEDSAVYLCASSLVGGIGEQFFGPGTRLTVL.

In this sample, this clonotype turned up many times. Here the CDR3 DNA reads TGTGCCAGCAGCCCCCAGGCGGGGGGGCCTGGAGATACGCAGTATTTT. It specifies CASSPQAGGPGDTQYF. The V gene is TRBV9, the J gene TRBJ2-3, with 9 bases lining up with TRBD2. The CDR3 runs 16 residues. CDR1 and CDR2 from the germline V gene are SGDLS and YYNGEE. Trimming at V came to 4 bases and at J to 5 bases, leaving 11 bases not matched to a gene.